A single sample is the source of the 23 T cell receptor beta chains below, sequenced in a study of shared clonotypes between healthy human individuals. Libraries were prepared by immunoSEQ multiplex PCR; TCRdb keeps only in-frame clonotypes and omits some of them. Of about 1 million clones listed, about three quarters were seen once; the top ten hold 1.4% to 1.5%. Sequenced input: memory CD4+ T cells sorted from blood. As for subset: CD45RA-negative fraction. The receptors come from a young man in good health.

This clone has a single count. The V and J genes are TRBV10-1 and TRBJ1-1; D is undetermined. Germline V CDR1 and CDR2: WNHNN, SYGVQD (reference sequence). The V gene lost 2 bases and the J gene lost 11 bases, with 21 bases spanning the gap. There are 15 residues in the CDR3. This CDR3 is CASSEGKGAGTVAFF. The CDR3, as DNA: TGCGCCAGCAGTGAGGGAAAGGGAGCAGGTACCGTGGCTTTCTTT.

In the case of this clone: The same CDR3 also results from other DNA sequences found in this sample. The chain links TRBV5-1 to TRBJ1-5; possible D gene TRBD1, 6 bases. The CDR3 sequence is 15 residues long. Germline values: CDR1 SGHRS, CDR2 YFSETQ. V was shortened by 0 bases and J by 1 base, with 8 bases between the two germline ends. The CDR3 loop reads CASSLEGVSNQPQHF. The CDR3 coding sequence is TGCGCCAGCAGCTTGGAGGGGGTAAGCAATCAGCCCCAGCATTTT.

The chain joins TRBV4-1 to TRBJ2-3; 9 nucleotides line up with TRBD2. After removal of 4 bases from V and 3 bases from J, the junction contained 5 bases not matched to a gene. This CDR3 has 15 amino acids. Germline lookup yields CDR1 MGHRA and CDR2 YSYEKL. CDR3 amino acids: CASSPGLARTDTQYF. The CDR3 region has the DNA TGCGCCAGCAGCCCGGGACTAGCAAGAACAGATACGCAGTATTTT.

The J gene is TRBJ2-5, the V gene TRBV5-1; no clear D. The CDR3 contains 13 residues. Germline CDR1 is SGHRS and CDR2 is YFSETQ. Trimming cost V 7 bases and J 4 bases, with 14 bases left between them. CDR3 bases: TGCGCCAGCCGTAGAGATATCGCAGAGACCCAGTACTTC. This translates into CASRRDIAETQYF.

This chain links TRBV10-3 with TRBJ2-1, with TRBD2 matching over 8 bases. Germline V gene sequence: CDR1 ENHRY, CDR2 SYGVKD. J gave up 1 base and V 6 bases, and 11 bases lay outside the gene matches. The CDR3 has 17 residues. CDR3 sequence: CAISLNAGGQSYNEQFF. In DNA, the CDR3 is TGTGCCATCAGCCTGAATGCGGGGGGTCAATCCTACAATGAGCAGTTCTTC.

This clone turned up a few times. This chain connects TRBV28 to TRBJ2-7; D is ambiguous. CDR3 length: 13 residues. Germline V gives CDR1 MDHEN, CDR2 SYDVKM. The germline V and J ends were trimmed by 8 bases and 6 bases, with 17 bases remaining between them. This chain's CDR3 is CASGLSGVFEQYF. Written as DNA, the CDR3 is TGTGCCAGCGGGCTCTCAGGAGTTTTCGAGCAGTACTTC.

This chain connects TRBV6-1 to TRBJ1-4; D unclear. The CDR3 runs 14 residues. Trimming shortened V by 10 bases and J by 4 bases, and 16 bases separated the two germline ends. Germline CDR1 MNHNS, CDR2 SASEGT. The CDR3 spells CAISRWQDNEKLFF. In DNA form, the CDR3 reads TGTGCCATCTCTCGCTGGCAGGATAATGAAAAACTGTTTTTT.

In DNA, the CDR3 is TGTGCCATCAGTGAGTCGGGGGAAGGGGCCTACGAGCAGTACTTC. Translated, it gives CAISESGEGAYEQYF. This chain joins TRBV10-3 and TRBJ2-7; D is perhaps TRBD1 or TRBD2 (5 bases each). The CDR3 loop spans 15 amino acids. Trimming removed 0 bases at V and 2 bases at J, with 11 bases between. Germline V CDR1 and CDR2: ENHRY, SYGVKD.

The gene calls are TRBV11-1 and TRBJ1-6, with TRBD1 matching 7 bases. Per germline, CDR1 SGHAT and CDR2 FQDESV (reference sequence). After removal of 2 bases from V and 8 bases from J, the junction contained 3 bases not matched to a gene. The CDR3 totals 14 residues. CDR3 sequence reads: CASSLWDSYSPLHF. CDR3 nucleotide sequence: TGTGCCAGCAGCTTATGGGACAGCTATTCACCCCTCCACTTT. The full variable domain, rest sourced from reference TRBV11-1 and TRBJ1-6, is EAEVAQSPRYKITEKSQAVAFWCDPISGHATLYWYRQILGQGPELLVQFQDESVVDDSQLPKDRFSAERLKGVDSTLKIQPAELGDSAMYLCASSLWDSYSPLHFGNGTRLTVT.

Comments on this clone: Other DNA sequences of this sample code for an identical CDR3. The chain recombines TRBV30 with TRBJ1-1, with a possible D match to TRBD1 (6 bases). Per the germline V gene, CDR1 is GTSNPN and CDR2 is SVGIG (reference sequence). The V end was cut by 1 base, the J end by 1 base, with 7 bases between. CDR3 length: 13 amino acids. The CDR3 DNA follows: TGTGCCTGGAGTGCGGACAGGAACACTGAAGCTTTCTTT. It translates to CAWSADRNTEAFF.

The V call is TRBV11-2, the J call TRBJ2-3; TRBD2 matches 7 bases. After removal of 2 bases from V and 5 bases from J, the junction contained 10 bases not matched to a gene. The germline gives CDR1 SGHAT, CDR2 FQNNGV. The length of the CDR3 is 16 residues. The CDR3 DNA reads TGTGCCAGCAGCTTATATGGGGCGGGAGAGGGAGATACGCAGTATTTT. Translated: CASSLYGAGEGDTQYF.

Here the CDR3 reads CASSKSGRAFGIQYF. The CDR3 region has the DNA TGTGCCAGTAGTAAAAGCGGGAGGGCCTTTGGCATTCAGTACTTC. This sequence joins TRBV19 and TRBJ2-4; 10 bases fit TRBD2. Germline assignment: CDR1 LNHDA and CDR2 SQIVND (reference sequence). With 4 bases clipped from V and 9 bases from J, the junction kept 9 bases outside the gene matches. This CDR3 has 15 residues.

Here the CDR3 DNA reads TGTGCCAGCAGGACAGGGGAAATGAACACTGAAGCTTTCTTT. It encodes CASRTGEMNTEAFF. The chain has TRBV28 and TRBJ1-1, with 8 bases that match TRBD1. CDR1 is MDHEN and CDR2 is SYDVKM in the germline V gene. The CDR3 loop spans 14 amino acids. V lost 6 bases and J lost 0; bases outside the gene matches: 3.

The chain carries TRBV18 and TRBJ2-1, with D maybe TRBD2 (5 bases). Germline V CDR1 and CDR2: KGHSH, LQKENI. V lost 2 bases and J 2 bases, leaving 10 bases between the germline ends. The CDR3 sequence is 15 residues long. The CDR3 spells CASSPGLTAYNEQFF. For the CDR3, the DNA is TGTGCCAGCTCACCAGGACTGACCGCCTACAATGAGCAGTTCTTC.

The chain joins TRBV15 to TRBJ1-3; no firm D call. Looked up from germline, CDR1 is LNHNV and CDR2 is YYDKDF (reference sequence). This CDR3 is 15 amino acids long. V lost 0 bases and J lost 0, with 6 bases in between. CDR3 sequence reads: CATSREAGSGNTIYF. The CDR3 DNA sequence: TGTGCCACCAGCAGAGAAGCCGGCTCTGGAAACACCATATATTTT.

This chain uses TRBV6-5 with TRBJ1-5, with D maybe TRBD1 (6 bases). The CDR3 runs 15 residues. Germline lookup yields CDR1 MNHEY and CDR2 SVGAGI. The V end was cut by 8 bases, the J end by 2 bases, with 16 bases between. The CDR3 loop reads CASAPGGQGNQPQHF. The CDR3 DNA follows: TGTGCCAGCGCCCCTGGGGGCCAGGGCAATCAGCCCCAGCATTTT.

The rearrangement links TRBV6-5 to TRBJ2-7; TRBD1 matches 7 bases. Trimming at V came to 4 bases and at J to 6 bases, leaving 6 bases not matched to a gene. This CDR3 comprises 13 residues. From germline, CDR1 is MNHEY and CDR2 SVGAGI. The CDR3 nucleotides read TGTGCCAGCAGTTCGACAGGGAGCAGCGAGCAGTACTTC. Translating it yields CASSSTGSSEQYF.

V is TRBV10-3 and J is TRBJ2-7; weak D call: TRBD1 (5 bases). Germline CDR1 and CDR2: ENHRY and SYGVKD. Trimming took off 6 bases at V and 3 bases at J, with 12 bases between the two ends. The CDR3 consists of 13 residues. CDR3 protein: CAISEVRGYEQYF. In DNA form, the CDR3 reads TGTGCCATCAGCGAGGTTAGGGGCTACGAGCAGTACTTC.

This clone was seen once. This sequence joins TRBV7-3 and TRBJ2-7; maybe TRBD2 (6 bases). Trimming stripped 2 bases from V and 3 bases from J, with 14 bases between. The CDR3 consists of 15 residues. Germline-derived CDR1 and CDR2 are SGHTA and FQGTGA. CDR3 loop: CASSLVGGVIYEQYF. Here the CDR3 DNA reads TGTGCCAGCAGCTTAGTTGGAGGGGTCATCTACGAGCAGTACTTC.

This sequence joins TRBV14 and TRBJ1-1; tentatively, D is TRBD1 (5 bases). The length of the CDR3 is 13 residues. Trimming took off 5 bases at V and 2 bases at J, with 9 bases between the two ends. CDR1 and CDR2 from the germline V gene are SGHDN and FVKESK. The CDR3 is CASSWGLNTEAFF. The CDR3 region has the DNA TGTGCCAGCAGCTGGGGGTTAAACACTGAAGCTTTCTTT.

As for this clone: This sample also contains other DNA sequences that code for the same CDR3. The genes are TRBV7-2 and TRBJ2-3; D is possibly TRBD1 (7 bases). The germline CDR1 and CDR2 sequences are SGHTA and FQGNSA. Trimming cost V 5 bases and J 6 bases, with 9 bases left between them. This CDR3 has 12 residues. The CDR3 reads CASSQGGDTQYF. CDR3 bases: TGTGCCAGCAGCCAGGGGGGCGATACGCAGTATTTT. Together with reference TRBV7-2 and TRBJ2-3, the CDR3 gives the full variable domain: GAGVSQSPSNKVTEKGKDVELRCDPISGHTALYWYRQSLGQGLEFLIYFQGNSAPDKSGLPSDRFSAERTGGSVSTLTIQRTQQEDSAVYLCASSQGGDTQYFGPGTRLTVL.

CDR3 DNA sequence: TGTGCCAGCAGCTTGTTAGATACGCAGTATTTT. Translation: CASSLLDTQYF. This chain links TRBV5-4 with TRBJ2-3; D call uncertain. In germline, CDR1 is SGHNT, CDR2 YYREEE (reference sequence). V lost 1 base, J lost 5 bases, and 2 bases lay in between. CDR3 length: 11 amino acids.

A remark on this clone: With only one base between it and a far larger clone, this is likely a read error. This rearrangement joins TRBV6-5 to TRBJ2-6; no clear D gene. V lost 0 bases and J lost 0, with 6 bases in between. The CDR3 loop spans 16 amino acids. The germline gives CDR1 MNHEY, CDR2 SVGAGI. The CDR3 DNA follows: TGTGCCAGCAGTTACTCGAGGAGCTCTGGGGCCAACGTCCTGACTTTC. Encoded protein: CASSYSRSSGANVLTF.